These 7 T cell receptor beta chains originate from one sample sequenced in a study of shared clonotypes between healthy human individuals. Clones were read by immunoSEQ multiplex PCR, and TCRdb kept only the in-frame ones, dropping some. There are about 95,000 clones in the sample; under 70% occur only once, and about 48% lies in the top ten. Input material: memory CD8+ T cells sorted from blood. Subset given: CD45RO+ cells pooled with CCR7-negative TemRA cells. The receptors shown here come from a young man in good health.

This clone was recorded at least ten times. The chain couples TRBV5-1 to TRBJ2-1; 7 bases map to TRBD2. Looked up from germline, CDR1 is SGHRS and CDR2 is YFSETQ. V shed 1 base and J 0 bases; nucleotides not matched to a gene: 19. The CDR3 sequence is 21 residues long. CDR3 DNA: TGCGCCAGCAGCTTGATCGGACTAGTCCCCACCTCGGGGGGCTCCTACAATGAGCAGTTCTTC. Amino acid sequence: CASSLIGLVPTSGGSYNEQFF.

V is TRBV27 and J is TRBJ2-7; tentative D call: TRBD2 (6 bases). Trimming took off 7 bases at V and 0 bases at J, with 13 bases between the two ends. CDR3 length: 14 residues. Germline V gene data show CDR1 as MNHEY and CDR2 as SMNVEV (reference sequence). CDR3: CASTRSGSSYEQYF. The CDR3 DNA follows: TGTGCCAGCACCCGTAGCGGTAGCTCCTACGAGCAGTACTTC.

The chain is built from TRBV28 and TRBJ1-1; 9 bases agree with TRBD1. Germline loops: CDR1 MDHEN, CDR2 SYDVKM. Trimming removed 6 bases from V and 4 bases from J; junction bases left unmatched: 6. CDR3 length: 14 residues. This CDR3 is CASRLQGALTEAFF. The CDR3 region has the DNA TGTGCCAGCAGATTACAGGGGGCGCTCACTGAAGCTTTCTTT.

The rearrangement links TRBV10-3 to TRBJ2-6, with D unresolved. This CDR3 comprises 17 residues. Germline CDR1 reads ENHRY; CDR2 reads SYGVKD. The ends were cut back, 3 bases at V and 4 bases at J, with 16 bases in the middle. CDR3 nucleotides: TGTGCCATCAGTGAAGGGTACAGCCCCCCCGGGGCCAACGTCCTGACTTTC. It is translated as CAISEGYSPPGANVLTF.

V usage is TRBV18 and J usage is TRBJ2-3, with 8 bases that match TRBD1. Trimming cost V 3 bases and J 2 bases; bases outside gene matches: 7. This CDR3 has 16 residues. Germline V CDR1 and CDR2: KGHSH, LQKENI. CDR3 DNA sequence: TGTGCCAGCTCACCCGGACAGGGTGGCATCACAGATACGCAGTATTTT. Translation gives CASSPGQGGITDTQYF.

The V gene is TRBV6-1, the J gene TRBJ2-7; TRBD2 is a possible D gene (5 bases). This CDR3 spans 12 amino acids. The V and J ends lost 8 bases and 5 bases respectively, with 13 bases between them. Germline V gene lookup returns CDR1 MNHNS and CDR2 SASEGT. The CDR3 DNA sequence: TGTGCCAGCCTTCGACGGGAACACGAGCAGTACTTC. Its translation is CASLRREHEQYF.

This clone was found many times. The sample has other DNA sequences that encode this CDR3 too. The CDR3: CASSEGGHEQYF. DNA for the CDR3: TGTGCCAGCAGTGAAGGGGGCCACGAGCAGTACTTC. The V call is TRBV6-5, the J call TRBJ2-7, with TRBD1 identical over 7 bases. In germline, CDR1 is MNHEY, CDR2 SVGAGI. The CDR3 totals 12 residues. Trimming removed 5 bases from V and 5 bases from J; junction bases left unmatched: 3.